The clone carrying this TCR beta chain was seen ten or more times. There were TCR beta CDR3 regions amplified from RNA transcripts. HTBI primers were employed in a first-round RT-PCR of the TCR CDR3. TCRdb re-called the multiplex PCR reads through MiXCR, storing one row per CDR3 protein. The table shows about 480,000 distinct CDR3 sequences, with roughly a quarter occurring only once. The data are from a study of T cells in Graves' hyperthyroidism and ophthalmopathy. Sequenced: blood. This clonotype originated in a woman in her 30s with Graves' ophthalmopathy.

This chain's CDR3 is CASSIRRVGNTEAFF. DNA of the CDR3: TGTGCCAGTAGTATACGCAGGGTTGGGAACACTGAAGCTTTCTTT. This chain connects TRBV19 to TRBJ1-1; maybe TRBD1 (5 bases). With 2 bases removed from V and 1 base from J, the gap between germline ends came to 11 bases. Germline values: CDR1 LNHDA, CDR2 SQIVND (reference sequence). The CDR3 is 15 residues long.